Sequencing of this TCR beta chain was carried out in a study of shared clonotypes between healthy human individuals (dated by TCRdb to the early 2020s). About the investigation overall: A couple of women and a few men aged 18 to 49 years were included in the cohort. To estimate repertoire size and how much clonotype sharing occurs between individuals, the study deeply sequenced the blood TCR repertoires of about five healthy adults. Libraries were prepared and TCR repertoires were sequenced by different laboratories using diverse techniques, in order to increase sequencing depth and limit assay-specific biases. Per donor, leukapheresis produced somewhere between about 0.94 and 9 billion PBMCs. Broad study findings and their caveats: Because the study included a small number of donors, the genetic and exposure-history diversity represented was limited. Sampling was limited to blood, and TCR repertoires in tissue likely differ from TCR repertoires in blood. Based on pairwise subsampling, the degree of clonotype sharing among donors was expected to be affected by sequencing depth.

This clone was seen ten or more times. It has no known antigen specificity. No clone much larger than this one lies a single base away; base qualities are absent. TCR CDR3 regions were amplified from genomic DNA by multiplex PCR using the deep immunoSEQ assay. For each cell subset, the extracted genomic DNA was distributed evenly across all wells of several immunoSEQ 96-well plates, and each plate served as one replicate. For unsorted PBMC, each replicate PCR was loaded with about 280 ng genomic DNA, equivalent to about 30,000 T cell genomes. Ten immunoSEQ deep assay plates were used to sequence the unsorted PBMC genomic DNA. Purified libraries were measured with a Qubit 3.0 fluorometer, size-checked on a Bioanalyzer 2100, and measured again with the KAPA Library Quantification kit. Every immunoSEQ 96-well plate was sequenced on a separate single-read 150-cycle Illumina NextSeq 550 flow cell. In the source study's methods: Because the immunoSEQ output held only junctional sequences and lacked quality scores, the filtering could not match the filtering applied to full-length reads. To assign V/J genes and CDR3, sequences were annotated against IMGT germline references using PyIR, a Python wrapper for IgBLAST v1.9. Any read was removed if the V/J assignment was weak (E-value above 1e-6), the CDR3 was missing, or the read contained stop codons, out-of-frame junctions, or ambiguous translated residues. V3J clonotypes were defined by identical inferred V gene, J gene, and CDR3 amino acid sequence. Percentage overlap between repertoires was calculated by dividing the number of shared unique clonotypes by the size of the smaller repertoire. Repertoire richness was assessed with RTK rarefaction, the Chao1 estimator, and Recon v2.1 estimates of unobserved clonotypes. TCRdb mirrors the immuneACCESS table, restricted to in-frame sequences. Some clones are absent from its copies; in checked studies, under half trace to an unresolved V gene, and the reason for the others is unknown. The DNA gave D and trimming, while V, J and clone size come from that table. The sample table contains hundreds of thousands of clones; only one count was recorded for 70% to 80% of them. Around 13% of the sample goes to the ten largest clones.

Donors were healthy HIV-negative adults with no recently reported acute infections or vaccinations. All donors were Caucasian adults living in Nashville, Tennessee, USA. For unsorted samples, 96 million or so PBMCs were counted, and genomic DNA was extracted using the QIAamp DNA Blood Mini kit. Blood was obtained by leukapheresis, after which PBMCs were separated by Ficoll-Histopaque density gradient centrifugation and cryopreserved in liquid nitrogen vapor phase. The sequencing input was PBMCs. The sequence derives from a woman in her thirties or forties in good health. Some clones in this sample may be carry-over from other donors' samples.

The nucleotide sequence is TGTGCCAGCAGTTCTGTTTCGGGACAGGGATGGTACGAGCAGTACTTC. This is translated as CASSSVSGQGWYEQYF. This chain joins TRBV28 to TRBJ2-7; 9 central nucleotides agree with TRBD1. CDR3 length: 16 amino acids, cysteine to phenylalanine. Only the CDR3 portion is preserved as DNA: 48 bases, with reading frame beginning at the first base. V is trimmed back by 4 bases and J by 4 bases, and the junction contains 11 bases that no gene match accounts for. CDR1 and CDR2 are drawn from the germline V gene: MDHEN, SYDVKM.